This TCR beta chain was sequenced during a study of blood T cell repertoires in COVID-19. Study details: T cells, B-cell-depleted T cells, or PBMCs provided the cDNA or gDNA that served as material.

CDR1 is MGHRA, CDR2 YSYEKL, per germline. CDR3 length: 17 residues. The V and J ends lost 0 bases and 0 bases respectively, with 14 bases between them. In the source study's methods: The assay estimated nucleated cells by amplifying reference gene primers. Repertoires were generated with immunoSEQ multiplex PCR, while TCRdb's copy carries only in-frame clones and drops some. D and trimming come from the DNA, and the V and J calls and clone size come from that table. The sample has 190,000 or so clones; about 87% are singletons. Sequencing was carried out using peripheral blood. V gene TRBV4-1 combines with J gene TRBJ1-1; no definite D call. This sequence was found in a man between 35 and 55 years old with active or convalescent COVID-19. CDR3 sequence (DNA): TGCGCCAGCAGCCAAGATGGTCGAGCAGGAATGAACACTGAAGCTTTCTTT. It yields the protein CASSQDGRAGMNTEAFF.